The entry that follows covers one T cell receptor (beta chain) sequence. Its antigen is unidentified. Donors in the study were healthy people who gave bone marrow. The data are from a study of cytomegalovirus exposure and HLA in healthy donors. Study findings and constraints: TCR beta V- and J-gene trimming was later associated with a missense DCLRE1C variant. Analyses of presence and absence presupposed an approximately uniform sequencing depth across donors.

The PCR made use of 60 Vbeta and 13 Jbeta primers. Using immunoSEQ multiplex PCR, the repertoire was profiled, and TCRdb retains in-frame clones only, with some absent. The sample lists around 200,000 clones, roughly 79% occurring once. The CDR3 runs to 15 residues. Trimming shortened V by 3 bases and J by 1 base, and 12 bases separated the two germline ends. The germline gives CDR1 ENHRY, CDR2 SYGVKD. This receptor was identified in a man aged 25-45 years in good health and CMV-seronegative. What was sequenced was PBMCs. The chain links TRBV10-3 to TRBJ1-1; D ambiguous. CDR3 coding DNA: TGTGCCATCAGTGAATCCAGGATGGAGAACACTGAAGCTTTCTTT. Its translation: CAISESRMENTEAFF.